This is a list of T cell receptor beta chains from one sample in a study of OX40 agonist ivuxolimab in advanced cancers. TCRdb's table, derived via immunoSEQ multiplex PCR, lists solely in-frame clones and lacks some. The table lists about 90,000 clones, just over 90% of them singletons, with less than 0.35% in the top ten. Source: CD4+ or CD8+ T cells sorted from blood, taken in a trial of the OX40 agonist ivuxolimab. These TCRs come from an adult with an advanced solid tumor such as melanoma, head and neck, liver or kidney cancer. Each CDR3 is given with its conserved first and last residue. The D gene is left open where the match is weak. A row's size may be missing; if present it is once, few, many or a size class.

v_call	j_call	d_call	clone_size	cdr3_aa	cdr3_nt
TRBV2	TRBJ2-1	-	-	CASSDTTMNEQFF	TGTGCCAGCAGTGATACTACAATGAATGAGCAGTTCTTC
TRBV19	TRBJ2-5	TRBD1	-	CASSPGTGEKTQYF	TGTGCCAGTAGCCCCGGGACAGGGGAGAAGACCCAGTACTTC
TRBV19	TRBJ1-5	-	-	CASSAKGMYSNQPQHF	TGTGCCAGTAGTGCCAAGGGGATGTATAGCAATCAGCCCCAGCATTTT
TRBV4-2	TRBJ2-3	-	-	CASSPKDWRAKLRDTQYF	TGTGCCAGCAGCCCTAAGGATTGGCGGGCCAAGCTCCGAGATACGCAGTATTTT
TRBV6-6	TRBJ2-5	-	-	CASSYSWAEETQYF	TGTGCCAGCAGTTACTCGTGGGCTGAGGAGACCCAGTACTTC
TRBV5-1	TRBJ2-7	-	-	CASSLATGQIAYEQYF	TGCGCCAGCAGCTTGGCGACAGGTCAAATTGCCTACGAGCAGTACTTC
TRBV19	TRBJ2-1	TRBD2	-	CASSITSGSIVEQFF	TGTGCCAGTAGTATAACTAGCGGGAGCATTGTTGAGCAGTTCTTC
TRBV6-5	TRBJ2-1	TRBD1	once	CASKATGSQQFF	TGTGCCAGCAAGGCGACAGGGAGCCAGCAGTTCTTC
TRBV5-1	TRBJ2-3	TRBD2	-	CASSPTSGSTDTQYF	TGCGCCAGCAGCCCGACTAGCGGGAGCACAGATACGCAGTATTTT
TRBV11-2	TRBJ2-5	-	-	CASSLGNLGTQYF	TGTGCCAGCAGCTTAGGGAATCTGGGGACCCAGTACTTC
TRBV7-3	TRBJ2-3	TRBD2	-	CASSSRSGSGDTQYF	TGTGCCAGCAGCTCCCGCAGCGGGAGTGGCGATACGCAGTATTTT
TRBV7-9	TRBJ2-5	TRBD1	-	CASSLQGANQETQYF	TGTGCCAGCAGCTTACAGGGGGCGAACCAAGAGACCCAGTACTTC
TRBV5-4	TRBJ1-1	-	once	CASTSTGRLSTAFF	TGTGCCAGCACCTCGACAGGTCGGCTGTCGACAGCTTTCTTT
TRBV6-5	TRBJ2-7	TRBD2	-	CASLASGTYEQYF	TGTGCCAGTCTGGCTAGCGGGACCTACGAGCAGTACTTC
TRBV7-6	TRBJ2-5	TRBD2	-	CASSVGLGRIGETQYF	TGTGCCAGCAGCGTGGGACTAGGACGAATTGGGGAGACCCAGTACTTC
TRBV2	TRBJ2-3	-	-	CASQFGRGSSDTQYF	TGTGCCAGCCAGTTTGGCAGGGGATCATCAGATACGCAGTATTTT
TRBV11-2	TRBJ2-1	-	-	CASSLGASSYNEQFF	TGTGCCAGCAGCTTAGGGGCGAGCTCCTACAATGAGCAGTTCTTC
TRBV7-2	TRBJ1-5	TRBD1	-	CASSEYRGSNQPQHF	TGTGCCAGCAGCGAGTACAGGGGAAGCAATCAGCCCCAGCATTTT
TRBV11-2	TRBJ2-3	-	-	CASSSRTDTQYF	TGTGCCAGCAGCTCCCGCACAGATACGCAGTATTTT
TRBV6-1	TRBJ2-1	-	few	CASNLAFAELNEQFF	TGTGCCAGCAACTTAGCCTTCGCTGAGCTCAATGAGCAGTTCTTC
TRBV7-2	TRBJ2-5	-	-	CASSPWGGAGETQYF	TGTGCCAGCAGCCCGTGGGGGGGGGCTGGTGAGACCCAGTACTTC
TRBV28	TRBJ2-7	-	-	CASSQTSGPFSYEQYF	TGTGCCAGCAGTCAGACTAGTGGCCCCTTCTCCTACGAGCAGTACTTC
TRBV19	TRBJ2-7	-	-	CASSIAGGSYEQYF	TGTGCCAGTAGTATAGCGGGCGGATCCTACGAGCAGTACTTC
TRBV2	TRBJ2-1	-	-	CASTPRLRPIYNEQFF	TGTGCCAGCACCCCTCGATTAAGACCAATATACAATGAGCAGTTCTTC
TRBV7-8	TRBJ2-2	-	-	CASSKTGNTGELFF	TGTGCCAGCAGCAAGACAGGGAACACCGGGGAGCTGTTTTTT
TRBV10-3	TRBJ2-7	TRBD2	medium-sized	CAISTTSGAPEQYF	TGTGCCATCAGTACCACTAGCGGGGCACCTGAGCAGTACTTC
TRBV19	TRBJ2-7	-	once	CASGSLGAREQYF	TGTGCCAGTGGATCTTTAGGGGCTCGGGAGCAGTACTTC
TRBV19	TRBJ1-2	TRBD1	-	CASSETGARDYGYTF	TGTGCCAGTAGTGAAACAGGGGCGAGGGACTATGGCTACACCTTC
TRBV27	TRBJ1-4	-	-	CASSSHPFATNEKLFF	TGTGCCAGCAGTTCCCATCCATTTGCAACTAATGAAAAACTGTTTTTT
TRBV19	TRBJ2-6	-	-	CASSIWGRSSGANVLTF	TGTGCCAGTAGTATCTGGGGGCGCAGCTCTGGGGCCAACGTCCTGACTTTC
TRBV7-8	TRBJ2-2	-	-	CASSSYRDTGLRGELFF	TGTGCCAGCAGCTCCTACCGGGACACGGGATTAAGGGGGGAGCTGTTTTTT
TRBV5-4	TRBJ2-1	TRBD2	-	CASSSGTSAFNEQFF	TGTGCCAGCAGCTCCGGGACTAGCGCCTTCAATGAGCAGTTCTTC
TRBV29-1	TRBJ1-1	-	-	CSVEVTGTEAFF	TGCAGCGTTGAAGTTACAGGCACTGAAGCTTTCTTT
TRBV28	TRBJ1-6	TRBD1	-	CASSYGQGFHSPLHF	TGTGCCAGCAGTTATGGACAGGGCTTCCATTCACCCCTCCACTTT
TRBV7-2	TRBJ2-3	TRBD2	-	CASTPSGSVADTQYF	TGTGCCAGCACCCCTAGCGGGAGTGTAGCAGATACGCAGTATTTT
TRBV25-1	TRBJ1-1	-	once	CASSEGRGNTEAFF	TGTGCCAGCAGTGAAGGCAGGGGGAACACTGAAGCTTTCTTT
TRBV6-6	TRBJ1-5	-	-	CASSNTGFYQPQHF	TGTGCCAGCAGCAACACCGGTTTTTATCAGCCCCAGCATTTT
TRBV9	TRBJ2-1	TRBD2	-	CASSAGTSGSMQFF	TGTGCCAGCAGCGCAGGGACTAGCGGGAGTATGCAGTTCTTC
TRBV30	TRBJ2-5	-	once	CAWSLEARETQYF	TGTGCCTGGAGTTTAGAGGCTAGGGAGACCCAGTACTTC
TRBV5-1	TRBJ2-7	-	-	CASSSGQSYEQYF	TGCGCCAGCAGCTCGGGACAATCCTACGAGCAGTACTTC
TRBV5-6	TRBJ1-3	-	-	CASSADLSGNTIYF	TGTGCCAGCAGCGCGGACCTCTCTGGAAACACCATATATTTT
TRBV30	TRBJ1-5	-	-	CAWSSDSNQPQHF	TGTGCCTGGTCCTCAGATAGCAATCAGCCCCAGCATTTT
TRBV6-6	TRBJ2-5	TRBD1	-	CASSPDRGYETQYF	TGTGCCAGCAGTCCGGACAGGGGGTACGAGACCCAGTACTTC
TRBV27	TRBJ2-1	-	-	CASRLRPYNEQFF	TGTGCCAGCAGACTAAGACCCTACAATGAGCAGTTCTTC
TRBV7-9	TRBJ1-4	TRBD1	-	CASSSTGGSNEKLFF	TGTGCCAGCAGCTCGACAGGGGGGAGTAATGAAAAACTGTTTTTT
TRBV18	TRBJ2-2	TRBD1	-	CASSRLTGVTGELFF	TGTGCCAGCTCTCGACTCACAGGGGTCACCGGGGAGCTGTTTTTT
TRBV6-6	TRBJ2-3	-	-	CASKRQTGTDTQYF	TGTGCCAGCAAACGGCAAACTGGCACAGATACGCAGTATTTT
TRBV6-6	TRBJ1-5	-	-	CASSYTDLSNQPQHF	TGTGCCAGCAGTTATACGGACCTTAGCAATCAGCCCCAGCATTTT
TRBV7-2	TRBJ1-6	-	-	CASSLSPGPAATPLHF	TGTGCCAGCAGCTTATCGCCGGGGCCAGCGGCAACACCCCTCCACTTT
TRBV15	TRBJ2-5	TRBD1	-	CATSAGDRQETQYF	TGTGCCACCAGCGCTGGGGACAGACAAGAGACCCAGTACTTC